The rows below give T cell receptor beta chains drawn from one sample of a study of identifying expanded T cells in peripheral blood. Libraries were prepared by immunoSEQ multiplex PCR; TCRdb keeps only in-frame clonotypes and omits some of them. The sample records fewer than 85,000 clones, about 91% being singletons. Sequences were obtained from blood. Receptor source: a person between 18 and 75 years old in good health. CDR3s include the opening cysteine and the closing phenylalanine or tryptophan. D genes are given only for firm matches. Some rows have no size entry. The others give once, few or many, or a class for an expanded clone.

size,D,J,length,V,DNA,CDR3
once,TRBD2,TRBJ2-3,16,TRBV5-4,TGTGCCAGCAGCTCCCCGACCCTAGCGGGGGGAGATACGCAGTATTTT,CASSSPTLAGGDTQYF
.,.,TRBJ2-1,13,TRBV11-2,TGTGCCAGCAGCCCGGCCCCGGCAAATGAGCAGTTCTTC,CASSPAPANEQFF
.,.,TRBJ2-3,11,TRBV20-1,TGCAGTGGCATTCTCACAGATACGCAGTATTTT,CSGILTDTQYF
.,.,TRBJ2-5,13,TRBV19,TGTGCCAGTAGTACAACAGGGCAAGAGACCCAGTACTTC,CASSTTGQETQYF
.,.,TRBJ1-2,12,TRBV30,TGTGCCTGGAGTGTGGCAGGGGATGGCTACACCTTC,CAWSVAGDGYTF
once,.,TRBJ1-1,12,TRBV6-5,TGTGCCAGCAGTTACGGGGACACTGAAGCTTTCTTT,CASSYGDTEAFF
.,TRBD1,TRBJ2-7,14,TRBV7-8,TGTGCCAGCAGCCCCCGGGACAGCAGCTACGAGCAGTACTTC,CASSPRDSSYEQYF
.,.,TRBJ2-5,15,TRBV29-1,TGCAGCGTTGAAGATGGGGGGTCGGGGCAAGAGACCCAGTACTTC,CSVEDGGSGQETQYF
.,TRBD1,TRBJ1-4,17,TRBV7-3,TGTGCCAGCAGCTTAGGGGGACAGGGGGCTTGGGATGAAAAACTGTTTTTT,CASSLGGQGAWDEKLFF
.,.,TRBJ2-3,20,TRBV10-3,TGTGCCATCAGTGAGTCTGAACTTATTCGGTGGGCGGAAAGCACAGATACGCAGTATTTT,CAISESELIRWAESTDTQYF
.,.,TRBJ1-5,14,TRBV6-5,TGTGCCAGCAGCCCCAGTGGTCCAGGACAGCCCCAGCATTTT,CASSPSGPGQPQHF
.,.,TRBJ2-3,13,TRBV30,TGTGCCTGGAGTCCCGGACGGACAGATACGCAGTATTTT,CAWSPGRTDTQYF
once,.,TRBJ1-2,14,TRBV29-1,TGCAGCGAAAGTAGCTACAATTGGTCGTATGGCTACACCTTC,CSESSYNWSYGYTF
.,TRBD1,TRBJ2-7,13,TRBV10-3,TGTGCCATCAGTGTAAGGGACAGGGACGAGCAGTACTTC,CAISVRDRDEQYF
.,.,TRBJ2-7,14,TRBV10-3,TGTGCCATCAGTGATCAAGGGGGGCTCTACGAGCAGTACTTC,CAISDQGGLYEQYF
.,.,TRBJ2-3,13,TRBV18,TGTGCCAGCTCACGTGGGAGCACAGATACGCAGTATTTT,CASSRGSTDTQYF
.,.,TRBJ1-1,14,TRBV21-1,TGTGCCAGCAGGATCCTGACAGGGAACACTGAAGCTTTCTTT,CASRILTGNTEAFF
.,.,TRBJ2-1,14,TRBV27,TGTGCCAGCAGTTCGGGACGGGATTCAGGTGAGCAGTTCTTC,CASSSGRDSGEQFF
.,.,TRBJ1-1,15,TRBV18,TGTGCCAGCTCACCATACAGGGATATGAACACTGAAGCTTTCTTT,CASSPYRDMNTEAFF
.,.,TRBJ2-1,15,TRBV7-2,TGTGCCAGCAGCCTCGACAGGCAGCTTTACAATGAGCAGTTCTTC,CASSLDRQLYNEQFF
.,.,TRBJ2-1,15,TRBV11-2,TGTGCCAGCAGCTGGTCTCAGCGGACCTACAATGAGCAGTTCTTC,CASSWSQRTYNEQFF
.,TRBD1,TRBJ2-5,13,TRBV5-4,TGTGCCAGCAGCGGGGACAGCCAAGAGACCCAGTACTTC,CASSGDSQETQYF
.,TRBD2,TRBJ2-2,16,TRBV5-6,TGTGCCAGCAGCTCCAGACTAGCCTCAAACACCGGGGAGCTGTTTTTT,CASSSRLASNTGELFF
.,.,TRBJ1-5,13,TRBV6-1,TGTGCCAGCAGGCTAACACTGGGACAGCCCCAGCATTTT,CASRLTLGQPQHF
medium-sized,.,TRBJ2-7,13,TRBV6-5,TGTGCCAGCAGTTACTCCGGGGACGACGAGCAGTACTTC,CASSYSGDDEQYF
.,.,TRBJ2-2,14,TRBV2,TGTGCCAGCAGTGTCTTCGGCTACACCGGGGAGCTGTTTTTT,CASSVFGYTGELFF
.,TRBD1,TRBJ1-2,15,TRBV7-2,TGTGCCAGCAGCTTTGGGACAGGGCTAAACTATGGCTACACCTTC,CASSFGTGLNYGYTF
.,.,TRBJ1-2,18,TRBV23-1,TGCGCCAAAAAAGTTATGGGGACCGGGGGCCTAGCTAACTATGGCTACACCTTC,CAKKVMGTGGLANYGYTF
.,.,TRBJ2-7,14,TRBV7-2,TGTGCCAGCAGCTTAGGGACCGGGGTCTACGAGCAGTACTTC,CASSLGTGVYEQYF
.,.,TRBJ1-4,14,TRBV7-6,TGTGCCAGCAGCCGAGGCCTAAACAGCGAAAAACTGTTTTTT,CASSRGLNSEKLFF
.,.,TRBJ2-7,15,TRBV18,TGTGCCAGCTCACCATCCAGGGTAATTGTCAACGAGCAGTACTTC,CASSPSRVIVNEQYF
few,.,TRBJ2-7,12,TRBV6-6,TGTGCCAGCTCAGAGGAGGGCTACGAGCAGTACTTC,CASSEEGYEQYF
.,.,TRBJ1-6,15,TRBV6-5,TGTGCCAGCAGCCCATGGGACGACTATAATTCACCCCTCCACTTT,CASSPWDDYNSPLHF
.,.,TRBJ2-5,11,TRBV6-4,TGTGCCAGCAGTGACCGGGAGACCCAGTACTTC,CASSDRETQYF
once,.,TRBJ2-5,15,TRBV11-2,TGTGCCAGCAGCTTTAACCCCGCAGGGCAAGAGACCCAGTACTTC,CASSFNPAGQETQYF
few,.,TRBJ2-7,13,TRBV29-1,TGCAGCGTTCCCGACAGCCACTCCTACGAGCAGTACTTC,CSVPDSHSYEQYF
.,TRBD2,TRBJ2-4,14,TRBV28,TGTGCCAGCAGTTCACTAGCGGGTAAAAACATTCAGTACTTC,CASSSLAGKNIQYF
.,.,TRBJ1-1,13,TRBV30,TGTGCCTGGAGTTCTGATAGGAACACTGAAGCTTTCTTT,CAWSSDRNTEAFF
.,TRBD2,TRBJ2-1,14,TRBV11-3,TGTGCCAGCAGCTCCGGGACTAGCGGAAATGAGCAGTTCTTC,CASSSGTSGNEQFF
.,.,TRBJ2-2,16,TRBV28,TGTGCCAGCAGCCCAGAAACAGGGATCGGGGCCGGGGAGCTGTTTTTT,CASSPETGIGAGELFF
.,.,TRBJ2-2,14,TRBV2,TGTGCCAGCAGTGAATTACAGTCAGCCGGGGAGCTGTTTTTT,CASSELQSAGELFF
.,.,TRBJ2-3,15,TRBV18,TGTGCCAGCTCACCAAGGACTTTGGGGGCAGATACGCAGTATTTT,CASSPRTLGADTQYF
.,.,TRBJ1-2,14,TRBV10-3,TGTGCCTCCACAGGCAGGACCCCCGGCTATGGCTACACCTTC,CASTGRTPGYGYTF
.,.,TRBJ1-1,13,TRBV4-1,TGCGCCAGCAGCCAAGCGTTCGCAGTTGAAGCTTTCTTT,CASSQAFAVEAFF
.,TRBD1,TRBJ2-1,14,TRBV5-1,TGCGCCAGCAGCACGCAGGGGGCCGGAGATGAGCAGTTCTTC,CASSTQGAGDEQFF
.,.,TRBJ2-7,15,TRBV9,TGTGCCAGCAGCCCCAGCGAGAGAAGCTCCTACGAGCAGTACTTC,CASSPSERSSYEQYF
.,TRBD1,TRBJ1-2,15,TRBV5-6,TGTGCCAGCAGCTTGGGCGGGACAGGATACTATGGCTACACCTTC,CASSLGGTGYYGYTF